A single sample gave rise to the 8 T cell receptor beta chains below, sequenced in a study of blood T cell repertoires in COVID-19 (dated by TCRdb to the early 2020s). The library was prepared using the immunoSEQ multiplex PCR assay. TCRdb carries this immuneACCESS record with in-frame sequences only. Its versions omit some clonotypes, under half of them owing to an unresolved V gene in the studies checked, with the rest unexplained. The sample table records some 80,000 clones; roughly 90% of these occur just once. 15% to 20% of the sample goes to the ten largest clones. The sample was peripheral blood. The receptors originated from a human donor in a cohort sampled during active COVID-19.

This clone appeared a single time. V gene TRBV5-1 combines with J gene TRBJ2-3; the D gene is possibly TRBD1 (5 bases). Trimming removed 7 bases from V and 3 bases from J, with 18 bases in between. The CDR3 runs to 15 residues. The germline CDR1 and CDR2 sequences are SGHRS and YFSETQ. The CDR3: CASQEGAILTDTQYF. The CDR3 DNA sequence: TGCGCCAGCCAGGAAGGGGCAATTCTTACAGATACGCAGTATTTT.

This clone came up once. The V call is TRBV4-3, the J call TRBJ1-4, with D maybe TRBD1 (5 bases). The CDR3 is 15 amino acids. Trimming took 0 bases from V and 7 from J, leaving 12 bases between them. Germline V gene lookup returns CDR1 LGHNA and CDR2 YSLEER. Here the CDR3 DNA reads TGCGCCAGCAGCCAAGATCTGGGTAGGGGTGAAAAACTGTTTTTT. It encodes CASSQDLGRGEKLFF.

The chain has TRBV5-5 and TRBJ2-3; 8 bases agree with TRBD2. Germline V CDR1 and CDR2: SGHKS, YYEKEE (reference sequence). The junction had 9 bases not matched to a gene; V was cut back by 0 bases and J by 3 bases. The CDR3 runs to 17 residues. The DNA for the CDR3 is TGTGCCAGCAGCTTGGAGGTAGCGGGGTCCGGGACAGATACGCAGTATTTT. This encodes CASSLEVAGSGTDTQYF.

V and J are TRBV7-9 and TRBJ2-7; 9 nucleotides match TRBD2. The germline V gene has CDR1 SEHNR and CDR2 FQNEAQ (reference sequence). Trimming at V came to 5 bases and at J to 6 bases, leaving 17 bases not matched to a gene. The CDR3 is 17 residues long. CDR3 in DNA: TGTGCCAGCAGCCCCATGCGGATAGCGGGAGCGGAGGGCGAGCAGTACTTC. Translating it yields CASSPMRIAGAEGEQYF. The full variable domain, with the rest looked up from reference TRBV7-9 and TRBJ2-7, is DTGVSQNPRHKITKRGQNVTFRCDPISEHNRLYWYRQTLGQGPEFLTYFQNEAQLEKSRLLSDRFSAERPKGSFSTLEIQRTEQGDSAMYLCASSPMRIAGAEGEQYFGPGTRLTVT.

This clone was observed once. The chain couples TRBV7-2 to TRBJ1-2; D possibly corresponds to TRBD1 (6 bases). Germline loops: CDR1 SGHTA, CDR2 FQGNSA. The CDR3 has 14 amino acids. V was trimmed by 2 bases and J by 4 bases, leaving 11 bases between them. The CDR3 DNA sequence: TGTGCCAGCAGCTTAAACAGGGAGAGCTATGGCTACACCTTC. Translation: CASSLNRESYGYTF.

The rearrangement uses TRBV5-4 and TRBJ2-3, with 7 bases that match TRBD1. J gave up 4 bases and V 5 bases, and 4 bases lay outside the gene matches. Germline CDR1 and CDR2: SGHNT and YYREEE (reference sequence). This CDR3 is built from 13 residues. The CDR3 spells CASSRQGADTQYF. For the CDR3, the DNA is TGTGCCAGCAGTCGACAGGGCGCAGATACGCAGTATTTT.

This clone was detected a few times. J is TRBJ1-5 and V is TRBV30; D remains ambiguous. CDR3 length: 13 residues. Germline CDR1 is GTSNPN and CDR2 is SVGIG (reference sequence). With 1 base removed from V and 0 bases from J, the gap between germline ends came to 4 bases. CDR3 nucleotide sequence: TGTGCCTGGAGTGGTTATAGCAATCAGCCCCAGCATTTT. Its protein product is CAWSGYSNQPQHF.

V is TRBV21-1 and J is TRBJ2-3; the DNA was not compared with TRBD2, the D call given in the table. TRBV21-1 is shown as a pseudogene. CDR3 length equals 20 residues. In nucleotides, the CDR3 is TGTGCCAGCAGCAAAGCGCTTAGGCTAGCGGGGGGAGGATGTACAGATACGCAGTATTTT. It is translated as CASSKALRLAGGGCTDTQYF.